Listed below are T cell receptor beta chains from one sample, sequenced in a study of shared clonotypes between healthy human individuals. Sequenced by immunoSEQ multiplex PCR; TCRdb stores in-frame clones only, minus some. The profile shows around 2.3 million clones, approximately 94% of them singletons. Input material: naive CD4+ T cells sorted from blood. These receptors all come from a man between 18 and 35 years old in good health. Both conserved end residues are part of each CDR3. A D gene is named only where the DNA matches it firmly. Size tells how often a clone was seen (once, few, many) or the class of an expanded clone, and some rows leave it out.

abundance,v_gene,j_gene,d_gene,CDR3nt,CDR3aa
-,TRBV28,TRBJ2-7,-,TGTGCCAGCAGTGTAACCTACGAGCAGTACTTC,CASSVTYEQYF
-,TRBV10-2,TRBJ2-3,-,TGCGCCAGCAGAAAGGGACCAGGTCGCACAGATACGCAGTATTTT,CASRKGPGRTDTQYF
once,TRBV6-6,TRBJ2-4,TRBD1,TGTGCCAGCAGGGGACAGGGATACATTCAGTACTTC,CASRGQGYIQYF
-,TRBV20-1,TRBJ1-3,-,TGCAGTGCTAGGGGTGGGAACACCATATATTTT,CSARGGNTIYF
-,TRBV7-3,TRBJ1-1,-,TGTGCCAGCAGCCACGGACCACCCACTGAAGCTTTCTTT,CASSHGPPTEAFF
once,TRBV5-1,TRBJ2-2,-,TGCGCCAGCAGCTTGGGGCAGGAGATGAACACCGGGGAGCTGTTTTTT,CASSLGQEMNTGELFF
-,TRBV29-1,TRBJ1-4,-,TGCAGCGTAGGGACCGGGACGACTAATAATGAAAAACTGTTTTTT,CSVGTGTTNNEKLFF
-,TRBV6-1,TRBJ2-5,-,TGTGCCAGCAGTGAAGGGTCGGCGAAGACCCAGTACTTC,CASSEGSAKTQYF
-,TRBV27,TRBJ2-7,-,TGTGCCAGCAGTTCATTGGACCTGGGCAGGGACGAGCAGTACTTC,CASSSLDLGRDEQYF
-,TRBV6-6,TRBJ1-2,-,TGTGCCAGCACCGCACTCACTTATGGCTACACCTTC,CASTALTYGYTF
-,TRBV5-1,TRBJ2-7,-,TGCGCCAGCAGCTTGTGGCAGGGTGGCGAGCAGTACTTC,CASSLWQGGEQYF
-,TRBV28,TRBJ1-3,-,TGTGCCAGCACCACTCGAACAGGGATGGGAAACACCATATATTTT,CASTTRTGMGNTIYF
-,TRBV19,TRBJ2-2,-,TGTGCCAGTAGGCCCGGGACGAACACCGGGGAGCTGTTTTTT,CASRPGTNTGELFF
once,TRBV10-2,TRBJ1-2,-,TGCGCCAGCAGTGAGTCCGGGACGGTATATGGCTACACCTTC,CASSESGTVYGYTF
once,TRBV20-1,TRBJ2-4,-,TGCAGTGCTAGAAGGGACATTCAGTACTTC,CSARRDIQYF
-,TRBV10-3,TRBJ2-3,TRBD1,TGTGCCATCAGTCAGACAGGGTCGACAGATACGCAGTATTTT,CAISQTGSTDTQYF
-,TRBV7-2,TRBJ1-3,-,TGTGCCAGCAGCTTAGTCAGCGCTGGAAACACCATATATTTT,CASSLVSAGNTIYF
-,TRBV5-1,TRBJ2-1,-,TGCGCCAGCAGCTTGAAAGAGGTCTACAATGAGCAGTTCTTC,CASSLKEVYNEQFF
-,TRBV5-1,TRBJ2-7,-,TGCGCCAGCAGCTTGGGACTAGTGGGTTCCTACGAGCAGTACTTC,CASSLGLVGSYEQYF
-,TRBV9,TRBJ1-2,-,TGTGCCAGCAGCGTAGACAGGGACTATGGCTACACCTTC,CASSVDRDYGYTF
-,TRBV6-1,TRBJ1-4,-,TGTGCCAGCAGTGAAGGCAGGGTGGGCGAAAAACTGTTTTTT,CASSEGRVGEKLFF
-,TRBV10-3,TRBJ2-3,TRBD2,TGTGCCATCAGTGAGCCAAGAGGGACTAGCGGAAGGCGCACAGATACGCAGTATTTT,CAISEPRGTSGRRTDTQYF
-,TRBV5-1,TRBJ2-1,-,TGCGCCAGCAGCTCAGCTCTATTCTCCACAATCTCCTACAATGAGCAGTTCTTC,CASSSALFSTISYNEQFF
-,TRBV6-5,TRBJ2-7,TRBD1,TGTGCCAGCAGTTACCTGGGACAGGCTACCTACGAGCAGTACTTC,CASSYLGQATYEQYF
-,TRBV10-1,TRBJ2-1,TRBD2,TGCGCCAGCAGTGAGTCAGTAGCGGGGGGGCCTCCAGTCTTC,CASSESVAGGPPVF
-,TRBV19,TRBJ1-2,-,TGTGCCAGTAGTCCCCAGACAGGAATAGATGGCTACACCTTC,CASSPQTGIDGYTF
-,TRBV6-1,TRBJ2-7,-,TGTGCCAGCAGTGAACGGGGGCGGGATCTGCAGTACTTC,CASSERGRDLQYF
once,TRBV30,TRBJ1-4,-,TGTGCCTGGAGGGGACTCGGTGAAAAACTGTTTTTT,CAWRGLGEKLFF
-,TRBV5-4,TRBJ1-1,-,TGTGCCAGCAGCAGCCGGGACACTATGAACACTGAAGCTTTCTTT,CASSSRDTMNTEAFF
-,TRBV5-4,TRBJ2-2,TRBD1,TGTGCCAGCAGCCCGGGGACAGGTGGGAACACCGGGGAGCTGTTTTTT,CASSPGTGGNTGELFF
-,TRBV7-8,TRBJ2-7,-,TGTGCCAGCAGCTTAGTTGGGGGAAGCTCCTACGAGCAGTACTTC,CASSLVGGSSYEQYF
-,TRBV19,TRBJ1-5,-,TGTGCCAGTAGTGACCGGGGTATGAAACGGGATCAGCCCCAGCATTTT,CASSDRGMKRDQPQHF
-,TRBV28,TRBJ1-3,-,TGTGCCAGCAGTCCCCGACAGGCCACGTCTGGAAACACCATATATTTT,CASSPRQATSGNTIYF
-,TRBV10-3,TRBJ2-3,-,TGTGCCATCAGTGTAGGGACAGATACGCAGTATTTT,CAISVGTDTQYF
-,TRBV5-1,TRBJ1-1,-,TGCGCCAGCAGCCCTGTTGGGGCCACTGAAGCTTTCTTT,CASSPVGATEAFF
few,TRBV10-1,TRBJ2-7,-,TGCGCCAGCAAAGGACTACGTTACGAGCAGTACTTC,CASKGLRYEQYF
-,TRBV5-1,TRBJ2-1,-,TGCGCCAGCAGCCTCCGGGACCCGGGGATCAATGAGCAGTTCTTC,CASSLRDPGINEQFF
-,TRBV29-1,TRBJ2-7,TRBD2,TGCAGCGTTGTTTCTAGCGGGAGTGGGGCCTACGAGCAGTACTTC,CSVVSSGSGAYEQYF
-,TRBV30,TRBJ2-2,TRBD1,TGTGCCTGGAGGAAGGGGGCAATGAACACCGGGGAGCTGTTTTTT,CAWRKGAMNTGELFF
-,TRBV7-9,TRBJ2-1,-,TGTGCCAGCAGCATCGACCCCAACAATGAGCAGTTCTTC,CASSIDPNNEQFF
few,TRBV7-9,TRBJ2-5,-,TGTGCCAGCAGCTCCGGGACGACTCAAGAGACCCAGTACTTC,CASSSGTTQETQYF
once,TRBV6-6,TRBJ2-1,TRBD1,TGTGCCAGCAGTAAACTCGGGACAGTCGACAATGAGCAGTTCTTC,CASSKLGTVDNEQFF
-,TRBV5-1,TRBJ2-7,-,TGCGCCAGCAGCTTGGAGCAGGTCTCCTACGAGCAGTACTTC,CASSLEQVSYEQYF
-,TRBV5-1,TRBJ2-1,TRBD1,TGCGCCAGCAAAGGGACAGCCGAGCAGTTCTTC,CASKGTAEQFF
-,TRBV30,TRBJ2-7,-,TGTGCCTGGAGAAGAGGAGGGAGCTCCTACGAGCAGTACTTC,CAWRRGGSSYEQYF
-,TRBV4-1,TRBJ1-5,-,TGCGCCAGCAGCCATCCCACGGCAGGGTTGGGTCAGCCCCAGCATTTT,CASSHPTAGLGQPQHF